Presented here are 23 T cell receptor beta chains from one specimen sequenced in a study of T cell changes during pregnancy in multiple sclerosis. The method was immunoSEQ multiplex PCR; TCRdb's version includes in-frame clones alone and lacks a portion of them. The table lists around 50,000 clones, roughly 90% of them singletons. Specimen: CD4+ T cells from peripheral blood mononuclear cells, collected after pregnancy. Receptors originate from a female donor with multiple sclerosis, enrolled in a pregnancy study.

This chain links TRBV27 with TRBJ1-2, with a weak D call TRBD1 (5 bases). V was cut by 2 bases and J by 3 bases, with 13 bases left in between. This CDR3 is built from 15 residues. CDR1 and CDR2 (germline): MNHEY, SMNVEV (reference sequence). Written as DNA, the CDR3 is TGTGCCAGCAGTTTAGCTCCCACAGGCTACTATGGCTACACCTTC. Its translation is CASSLAPTGYYGYTF.

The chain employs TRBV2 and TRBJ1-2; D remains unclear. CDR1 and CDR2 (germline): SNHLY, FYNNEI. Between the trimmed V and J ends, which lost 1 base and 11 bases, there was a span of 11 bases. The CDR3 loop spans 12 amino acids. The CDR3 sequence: CASSEVEVLYTF. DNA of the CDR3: TGTGCCAGCAGTGAAGTCGAGGTGCTTTACACCTTC. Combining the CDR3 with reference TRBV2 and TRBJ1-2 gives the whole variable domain EPEVTQTPSHQVTQMGQEVILRCVPISNHLYFYWYRQILGQKVEFLVSFYNNEISEKSEIFDDQFSVERPDGSNFTLKIRSTKLEDSAMYFCASSEVEVLYTFGSGTRLTVV.

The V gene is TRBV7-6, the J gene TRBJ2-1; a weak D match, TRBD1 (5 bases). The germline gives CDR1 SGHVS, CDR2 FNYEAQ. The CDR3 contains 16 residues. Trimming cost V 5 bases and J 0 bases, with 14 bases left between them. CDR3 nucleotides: TGTGCCAGCAGCGTACCCCAGGGTAGCTCCTACAATGAGCAGTTCTTC. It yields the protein CASSVPQGSSYNEQFF. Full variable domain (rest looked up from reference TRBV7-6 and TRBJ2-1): GAGVSQSPRYKVTKRGQDVALRCDPISGHVSLYWYRQALGQGPEFLTYFNYEAQQDKSGLPNDRFSAERPEGSISTLTIQRTEQRDSAMYRCASSVPQGSSYNEQFFGPGTRLTVL.

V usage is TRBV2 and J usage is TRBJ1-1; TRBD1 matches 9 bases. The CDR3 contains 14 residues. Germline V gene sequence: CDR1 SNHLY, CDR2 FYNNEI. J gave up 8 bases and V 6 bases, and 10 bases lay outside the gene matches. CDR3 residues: CASSRDRAPREAFF. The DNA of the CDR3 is TGTGCCAGCAGCCGGGACAGGGCTCCTAGGGAAGCTTTCTTT.

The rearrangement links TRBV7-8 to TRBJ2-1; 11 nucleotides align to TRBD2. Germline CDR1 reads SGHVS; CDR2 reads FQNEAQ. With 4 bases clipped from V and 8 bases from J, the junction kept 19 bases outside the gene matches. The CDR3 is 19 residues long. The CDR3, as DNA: TGTGCCAGCAGCTCGCACCGATTCTTTAGCGGGGGGGCCGGTCATGAGCAGTTCTTC. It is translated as CASSSHRFFSGGAGHEQFF.

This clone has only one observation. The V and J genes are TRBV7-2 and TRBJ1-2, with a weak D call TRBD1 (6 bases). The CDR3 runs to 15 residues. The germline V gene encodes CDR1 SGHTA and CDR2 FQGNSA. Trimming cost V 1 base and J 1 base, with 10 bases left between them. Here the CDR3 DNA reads TGTGCCAGCAGCTTAGTGAGGGGGATTAACTATGGCTACACCTTC. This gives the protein CASSLVRGINYGYTF.

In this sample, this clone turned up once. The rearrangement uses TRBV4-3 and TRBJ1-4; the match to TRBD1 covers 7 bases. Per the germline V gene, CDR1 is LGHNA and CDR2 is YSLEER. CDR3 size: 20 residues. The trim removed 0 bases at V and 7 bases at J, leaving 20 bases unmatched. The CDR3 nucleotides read TGCGCCAGCAGCCAAGATCGCGGAGACAGGGCCCAGGTTCACGGTGAAAAACTGTTTTTT. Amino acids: CASSQDRGDRAQVHGEKLFF.

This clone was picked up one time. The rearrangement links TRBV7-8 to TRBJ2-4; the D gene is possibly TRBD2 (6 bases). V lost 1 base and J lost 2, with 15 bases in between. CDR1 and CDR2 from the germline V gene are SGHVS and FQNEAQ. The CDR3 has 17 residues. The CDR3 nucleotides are TGTGCCAGCAGCTTAGGTGGAGGGGATAGGACCAAAAACATTCAGTACTTC. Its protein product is CASSLGGGDRTKNIQYF.

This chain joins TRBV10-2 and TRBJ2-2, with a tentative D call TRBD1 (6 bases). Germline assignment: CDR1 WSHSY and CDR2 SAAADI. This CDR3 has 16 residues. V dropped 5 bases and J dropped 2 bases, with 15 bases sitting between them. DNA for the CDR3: TGCGCCAGCAGTAGGGGGAGTATGGTAAACACCGGGGAGCTGTTTTTT. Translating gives CASSRGSMVNTGELFF.

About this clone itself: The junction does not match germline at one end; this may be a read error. In nucleotides, the CDR3 is TGTGCCAGCAGCTTAGTCCGGGAGACAGCGTTTTTT. It encodes CASSLVRETAFF. The rearrangement joins TRBV7-2 to TRBJ1-1, with a tentative D call TRBD1 (5 bases). Per the germline V gene, CDR1 is SGHTA and CDR2 is FQGNSA. The CDR3 loop spans 12 amino acids.

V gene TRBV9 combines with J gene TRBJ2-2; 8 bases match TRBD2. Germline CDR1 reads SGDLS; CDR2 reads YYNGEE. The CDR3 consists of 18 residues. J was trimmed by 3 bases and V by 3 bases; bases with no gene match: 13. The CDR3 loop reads CASSGSLLRGVDTGELFF. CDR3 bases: TGTGCCAGCAGCGGAAGCCTGTTGCGGGGGGTAGACACCGGGGAGCTGTTTTTT. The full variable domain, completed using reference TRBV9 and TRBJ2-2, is DSGVTQTPKHLITATGQRVTLRCSPRSGDLSVYWYQQSLDQGLQFLIQYYNGEERAKGNILERFSAQQFPDLHSELNLSSLELGDSALYFCASSGSLLRGVDTGELFFGEGSRLTVL.

As DNA, the CDR3 is TGTGCCAGCAGCCCGGTAAGGGGGAGCGGAGCCTACAATGAGCAGTTCTTC. Its translation is CASSPVRGSGAYNEQFF. The chain couples TRBV5-4 to TRBJ2-1; the D gene is possibly TRBD1 (6 bases). The germline V gene has CDR1 SGHNT and CDR2 YYREEE (reference sequence). Trimming cost V 4 bases and J 2 bases, with 19 bases left between them. The CDR3 contains 17 residues.

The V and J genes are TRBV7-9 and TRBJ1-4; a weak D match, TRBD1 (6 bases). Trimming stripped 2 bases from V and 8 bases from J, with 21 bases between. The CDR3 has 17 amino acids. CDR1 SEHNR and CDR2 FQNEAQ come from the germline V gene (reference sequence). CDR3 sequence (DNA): TGTGCCAGCAGCTTACTCGGGACACCCCAAGGAAGAGAAAAACTGTTTTTT. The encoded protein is CASSLLGTPQGREKLFF.

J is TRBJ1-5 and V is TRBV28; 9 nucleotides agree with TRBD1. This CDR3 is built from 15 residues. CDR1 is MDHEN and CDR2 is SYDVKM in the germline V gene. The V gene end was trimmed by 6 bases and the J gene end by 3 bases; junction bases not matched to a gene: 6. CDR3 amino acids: CASSTGTGFNQPQHF. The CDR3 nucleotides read TGTGCCAGCAGCACCGGGACAGGGTTCAATCAGCCCCAGCATTTT.

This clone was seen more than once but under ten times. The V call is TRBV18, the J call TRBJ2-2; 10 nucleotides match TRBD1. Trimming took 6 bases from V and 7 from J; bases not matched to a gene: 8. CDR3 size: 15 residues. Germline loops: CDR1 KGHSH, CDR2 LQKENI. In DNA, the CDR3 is TGTGCCAGCTCGCCCGGGACAGGGGTCTTCGGGGAGCTGTTTTTT. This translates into CASSPGTGVFGELFF.

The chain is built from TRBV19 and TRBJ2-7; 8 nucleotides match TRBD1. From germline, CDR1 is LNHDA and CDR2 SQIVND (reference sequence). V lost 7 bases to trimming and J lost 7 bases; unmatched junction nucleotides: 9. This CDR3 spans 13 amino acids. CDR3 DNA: TGTGCCAGTACGGCTGGACAGGGCGGGGAGCAGTACTTC. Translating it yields CASTAGQGGEQYF.

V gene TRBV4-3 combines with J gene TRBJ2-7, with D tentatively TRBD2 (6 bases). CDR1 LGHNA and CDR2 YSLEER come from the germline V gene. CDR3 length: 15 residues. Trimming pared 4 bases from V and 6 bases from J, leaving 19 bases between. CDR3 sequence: CASSRTTSPGTEQYF. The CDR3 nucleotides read TGCGCCAGCAGCCGCACAACTAGCCCGGGGACCGAGCAGTACTTC.

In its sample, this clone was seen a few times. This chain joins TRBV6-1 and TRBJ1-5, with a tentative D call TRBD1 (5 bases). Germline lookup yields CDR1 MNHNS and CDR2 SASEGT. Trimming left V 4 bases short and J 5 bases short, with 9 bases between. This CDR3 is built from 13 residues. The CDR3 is CASSVGGDQPQHF. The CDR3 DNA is TGTGCCAGCAGTGTGGGAGGGGATCAGCCCCAGCATTTT.

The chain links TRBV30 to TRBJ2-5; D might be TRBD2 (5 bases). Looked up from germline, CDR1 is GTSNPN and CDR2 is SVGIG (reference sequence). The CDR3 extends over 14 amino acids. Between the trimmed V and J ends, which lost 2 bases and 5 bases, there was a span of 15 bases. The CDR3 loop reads CAWSTTGIQETQYF. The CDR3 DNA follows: TGTGCCTGGAGTACAACCGGGATTCAGGAGACCCAGTACTTC.

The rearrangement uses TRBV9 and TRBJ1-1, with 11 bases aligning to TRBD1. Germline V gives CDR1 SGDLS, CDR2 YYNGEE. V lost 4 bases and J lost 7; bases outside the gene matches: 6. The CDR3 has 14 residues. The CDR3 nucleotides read TGTGCCAGCAGCTACGGACAGGGGGCATATGAAGCTTTCTTT. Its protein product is CASSYGQGAYEAFF.

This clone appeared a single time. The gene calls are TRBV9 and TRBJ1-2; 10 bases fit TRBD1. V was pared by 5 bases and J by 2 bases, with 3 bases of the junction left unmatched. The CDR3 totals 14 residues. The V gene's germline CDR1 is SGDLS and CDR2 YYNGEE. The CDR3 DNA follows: TGTGCCAGCAGTGTGGGACAGGGGAACTATGGCTACACCTTC. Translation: CASSVGQGNYGYTF.

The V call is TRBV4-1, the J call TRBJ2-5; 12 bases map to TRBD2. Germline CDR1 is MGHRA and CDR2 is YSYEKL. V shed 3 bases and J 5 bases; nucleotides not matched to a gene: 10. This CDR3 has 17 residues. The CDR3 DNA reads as TGCGCCAGCAGCCAGTGGACTAGCGGGGCCGCCGGGGAGACCCAGTACTTC. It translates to CASSQWTSGAAGETQYF.

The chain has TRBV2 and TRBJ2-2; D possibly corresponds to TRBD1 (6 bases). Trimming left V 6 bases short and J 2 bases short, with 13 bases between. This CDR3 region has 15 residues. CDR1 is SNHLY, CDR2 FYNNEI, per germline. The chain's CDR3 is CASRGTGSNTGELFF. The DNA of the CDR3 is TGTGCCAGCAGGGGTACAGGGTCAAACACCGGGGAGCTGTTTTTT. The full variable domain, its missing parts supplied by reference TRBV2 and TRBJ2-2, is EPEVTQTPSHQVTQMGQEVILRCVPISNHLYFYWYRQILGQKVEFLVSFYNNEISEKSEIFDDQFSVERPDGSNFTLKIRSTKLEDSAMYFCASRGTGSNTGELFFGEGSRLTVL.